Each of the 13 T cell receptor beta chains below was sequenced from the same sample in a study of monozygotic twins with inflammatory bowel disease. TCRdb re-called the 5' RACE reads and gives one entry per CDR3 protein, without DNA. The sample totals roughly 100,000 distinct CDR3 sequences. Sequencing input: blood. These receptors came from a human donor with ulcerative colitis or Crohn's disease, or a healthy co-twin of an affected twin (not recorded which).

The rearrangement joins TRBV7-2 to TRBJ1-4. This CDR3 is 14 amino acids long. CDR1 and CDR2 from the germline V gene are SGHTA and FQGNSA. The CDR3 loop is CASSPNMANEKLFF. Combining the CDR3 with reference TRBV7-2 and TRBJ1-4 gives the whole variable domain GAGVSQSPSNKVTEKGKDVELRCDPISGHTALYWYRQSLGQGLEFLIYFQGNSAPDKSGLPSDRFSAERTGGSVSTLTIQRTQQEDSAVYLCASSPNMANEKLFFGSGTQLSVL.

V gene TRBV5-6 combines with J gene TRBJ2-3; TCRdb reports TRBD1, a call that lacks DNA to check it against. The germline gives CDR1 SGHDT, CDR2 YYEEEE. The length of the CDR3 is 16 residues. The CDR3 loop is CASSLLLGQGEDTQYF.

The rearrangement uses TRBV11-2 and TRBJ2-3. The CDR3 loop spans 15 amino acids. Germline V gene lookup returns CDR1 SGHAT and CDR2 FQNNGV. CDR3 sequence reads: CASSLKGPFTDTQYF.

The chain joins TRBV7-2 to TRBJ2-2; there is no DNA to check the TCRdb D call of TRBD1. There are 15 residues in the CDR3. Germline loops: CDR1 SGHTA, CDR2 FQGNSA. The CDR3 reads CASSREQGNTGELFF.

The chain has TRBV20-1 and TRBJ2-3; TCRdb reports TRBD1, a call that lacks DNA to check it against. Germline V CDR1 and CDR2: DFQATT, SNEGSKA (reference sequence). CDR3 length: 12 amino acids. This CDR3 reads CSVGTRGDTQYF.

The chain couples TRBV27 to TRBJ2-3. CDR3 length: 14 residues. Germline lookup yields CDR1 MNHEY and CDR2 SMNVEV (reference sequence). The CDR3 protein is CASSLAGYRLTQYF.

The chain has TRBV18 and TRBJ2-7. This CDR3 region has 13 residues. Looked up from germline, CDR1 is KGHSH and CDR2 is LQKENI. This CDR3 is CASSSGDTYEQYF. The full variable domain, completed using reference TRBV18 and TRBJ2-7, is NAGVMQNPRHLVRRRGQEARLRCSPMKGHSHVYWYRQLPEEGLKFMVYLQKENIIDESGMPKERFSAEFPKEGPSILRIQQVVRGDSAAYFCASSSGDTYEQYFGPGTRLTVT.

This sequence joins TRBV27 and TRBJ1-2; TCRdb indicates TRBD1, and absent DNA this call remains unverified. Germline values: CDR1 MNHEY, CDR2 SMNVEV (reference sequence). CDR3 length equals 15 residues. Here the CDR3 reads CASSPGDRGGVGYTF.

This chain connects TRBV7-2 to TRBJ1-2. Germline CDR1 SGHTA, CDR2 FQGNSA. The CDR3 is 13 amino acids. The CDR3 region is CASSLRRIYGYTF.

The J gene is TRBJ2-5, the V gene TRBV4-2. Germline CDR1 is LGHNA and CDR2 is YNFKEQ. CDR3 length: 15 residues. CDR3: CASSSSEVLQETQYF.

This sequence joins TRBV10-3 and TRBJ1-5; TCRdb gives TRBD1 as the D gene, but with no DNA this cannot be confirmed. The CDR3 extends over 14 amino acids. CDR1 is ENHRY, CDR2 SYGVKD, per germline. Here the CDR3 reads CAISRQGDNQPQHF.

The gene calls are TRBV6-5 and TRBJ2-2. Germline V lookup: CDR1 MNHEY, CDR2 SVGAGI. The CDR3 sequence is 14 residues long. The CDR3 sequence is CASSYGSQAGELFF.

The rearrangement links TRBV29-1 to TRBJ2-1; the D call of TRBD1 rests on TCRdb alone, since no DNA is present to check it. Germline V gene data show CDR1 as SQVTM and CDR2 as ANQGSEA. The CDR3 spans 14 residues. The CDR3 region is CSAKIPGARDEQFF.